The 6 T cell receptor beta chains below come from one sample, sequenced in a study of cytomegalovirus exposure and HLA in healthy donors. Profiling relied on immunoSEQ multiplex PCR, and the TCRdb table lists in-frame clones only, not all of them. The data contain roughly 120,000 clones, about 84% of them singletons. Sample: PBMCs. These receptors were obtained from a man younger than 35 in good health and CMV-seronegative.

This rearrangement joins TRBV7-9 to TRBJ2-3; 9 bases align to TRBD2. The CDR3 has 17 residues. V shed 5 bases, J shed 2 bases, and the junction held 11 bases outside the gene matches. Germline V gene lookup returns CDR1 SEHNR and CDR2 FQNEAQ (reference sequence). This CDR3 is CASSPARLAGVTDTQYF. In nucleotides, the CDR3 is TGTGCCAGCAGCCCCGCCCGCTTAGCGGGGGTCACAGATACGCAGTATTTT.

CDR3 protein: CASSQRQGASNEQFF. The CDR3 DNA sequence: TGTGCCAGCAGCCAGAGACAGGGGGCTTCCAATGAGCAGTTCTTC. V and J are TRBV14 and TRBJ2-1, with 10 bases aligning to TRBD1. CDR1 SGHDN and CDR2 FVKESK come from the germline V gene. The V gene end was trimmed by 3 bases and the J gene end by 6 bases; junction bases not matched to a gene: 5. The CDR3 totals 15 residues.

The genes are TRBV5-4 and TRBJ2-4; no reliable D call. Trimming cost V 0 bases and J 7 bases, with 5 bases left between them. Germline V gives CDR1 SGHNT, CDR2 YYREEE (reference sequence). This CDR3 is built from 12 residues. The CDR3 coding sequence is TGTGCCAGCAGCTTGGACAGTAACATTCAGTACTTC. It yields the protein CASSLDSNIQYF.

The chain links TRBV5-1 to TRBJ1-6; 9 nucleotides agree with TRBD1. The CDR3 spans 15 residues. With 0 bases clipped from V and 14 bases from J, the junction kept 9 bases outside the gene matches. Germline V gene sequence: CDR1 SGHRS, CDR2 YFSETQ. The CDR3 reads CASSLGTSGTGTLHF. DNA of the CDR3: TGCGCCAGCAGCTTGGGGACTTCCGGGACAGGGACCCTCCACTTT.

The chain carries TRBV13 and TRBJ2-5; 12 bases match TRBD2. V dropped 5 bases and J dropped 9; count of bases not matched to a gene: 10. CDR1 is PRHDT and CDR2 is FYEKMQ in the germline V gene (reference sequence). This CDR3 region has 15 residues. CDR3 DNA sequence: TGTGCCAGCAGCCAACTAGCGGGGGGTCCCGGGGCCCAGTACTTC. Translation gives CASSQLAGGPGAQYF. The full variable domain, completed using reference TRBV13 and TRBJ2-5, is AAGVIQSPRHLIKEKRETATLKCYPIPRHDTVYWYQQGPGQDPQFLISFYEKMQSDKGSIPDRFSAQQFSDYHSELNMSSLELGDSALYFCASSQLAGGPGAQYFGPGTRLLVL.

The chain recombines TRBV20-1 with TRBJ1-5, with D uncertain. Germline V lookup: CDR1 DFQATT, CDR2 SNEGSKA (reference sequence). There are 10 residues in the CDR3. V was clipped by 8 bases and J by 9 bases, with 11 bases between them. CDR3 bases: TGCAGTCCCTTTCTATGGCCCCAGCATTTT. It specifies CSPFLWPQHF.